Listed here are 30 T cell receptor beta chains from one sample, sequenced in a study of control samples from healthy donors and cancer patients. Profiled with immunoSEQ multiplex PCR; TCRdb holds only in-frame clones, not every one. The sample carries 150,000 or so clones, roughly 93% recorded once. What was sequenced was blood. These receptors were taken from a man aged 18 to 30 in good health.

The chain carries TRBV11-2 and TRBJ2-4; possible D gene TRBD2, 6 bases. V lost 10 bases and J lost 0, with 16 bases in between. The CDR3 has 15 residues. The germline CDR1 and CDR2 sequences are SGHAT and FQNNGV. This CDR3 reads CATRRDSRAKNIQYF. DNA of the CDR3: TGTGCCACAAGAAGGGACTCCCGAGCCAAAAACATTCAGTACTTC.

This chain uses TRBV20-1 with TRBJ2-5, with unresolved D. The germline CDR1 and CDR2 sequences are DFQATT and SNEGSKA (reference sequence). The ends were cut back, 3 bases at V and 5 bases at J, with 10 bases in the middle. The CDR3 totals 12 residues. In nucleotides, the CDR3 is TGCAGTGCTAGTATCCCTCAGGAGACCCAGTACTTC. Protein sequence: CSASIPQETQYF.

Regarding this clone: Relative to the germline gene, one junction end is altered; a read error may explain this. The rearrangement uses TRBV7-7 and TRBJ2-5; D not certain. The length of the CDR3 is 14 residues. The V gene's germline CDR1 is SSHAT and CDR2 FNYEAQ (reference sequence). The CDR3 DNA reads as TGTGCTAGCAGCTTAAATTTAGCCGGGGAGACCCAGTACTTC. Translating it yields CASSLNLAGETQYF.

This rearrangement joins TRBV5-1 to TRBJ2-5; D is ambiguous. This CDR3 is 14 amino acids long. Trimming removed 4 bases at V and 4 bases at J, with 14 bases between. CDR1 SGHRS and CDR2 YFSETQ come from the germline V gene. The CDR3 DNA reads TGCGCCAGCAGCCCCCGAGGTCCACGAGAGACCCAGTACTTC. This encodes CASSPRGPRETQYF.

This clone was detected only a few times. This chain connects TRBV4-3 to TRBJ2-3, with 13 bases identical to TRBD2. This CDR3 is built from 16 residues. Germline CDR1 and CDR2: LGHNA and YSLEER. After removal of 0 bases from V and 4 bases from J, the junction contained 1 base not matched to a gene. CDR3 nucleotides: TGCGCCAGCAGCCAAGAACTAGCGGGAGGGCCAGATACGCAGTATTTT. It is translated as CASSQELAGGPDTQYF.

V and J are TRBV27 and TRBJ1-5; no firm D call. Germline CDR1 and CDR2: MNHEY and SMNVEV (reference sequence). The germline V and J ends were trimmed by 11 bases and 2 bases, with 13 bases remaining between them. This CDR3 is 13 amino acids long. The CDR3 is CASSPVGNQPQHF. DNA for the CDR3: TGTGCCTCCAGTCCGGTGGGCAATCAGCCCCAGCATTTT.

The J gene is TRBJ2-2, the V gene TRBV7-2; 9 bases are a match to TRBD2. The CDR3 consists of 17 residues. Germline CDR1 is SGHTA and CDR2 is FQGNSA. V was clipped by 1 base and J by 3 bases; unmatched bases: 6. CDR3 amino acids: CASSLVASGVYTGELFF. The CDR3 DNA sequence: TGTGCCAGCAGCTTAGTCGCTAGCGGGGTTTACACCGGGGAGCTGTTTTTT.

The chain carries TRBV5-5 and TRBJ1-1; D is undetermined. Per the germline V gene, CDR1 is SGHKS and CDR2 is YYEKEE (reference sequence). This CDR3 is 17 amino acids long. Between the trimmed V and J ends, which lost 5 bases and 0 bases, there was a span of 20 bases. Here the CDR3 DNA reads TGTGCCAGCAGTGAGAAGGGAGGTCCAGTTTTGAACACTGAAGCTTTCTTT. This gives the protein CASSEKGGPVLNTEAFF. The full variable domain, with the rest looked up from reference TRBV5-5 and TRBJ1-1, is DAGVTQSPTHLIKTRGQQVTLRCSPISGHKSVSWYQQVLGQGPQFIFQYYEKEERGRGNFPDRFSARQFPNYSSELNVNALLLGDSALYLCASSEKGGPVLNTEAFFGQGTRLTVV.

The V and J genes are TRBV28 and TRBJ1-2, with D perhaps TRBD1 (6 bases). This CDR3 contains 13 residues. V lost 5 bases and J 3 bases, leaving 10 bases between the germline ends. CDR1 and CDR2 from the germline V gene are MDHEN and SYDVKM. The CDR3: CASSRGPHYGYTF. CDR3 nucleotide sequence: TGTGCCAGCAGTCGGGGGCCTCACTATGGCTACACCTTC.

This chain joins TRBV28 and TRBJ1-2; 10 bases line up with TRBD1. The V and J ends lost 2 bases and 3 bases, in that order; junction bases with no gene match: 3. Germline values: CDR1 MDHEN, CDR2 SYDVKM. This CDR3 region has 15 residues. The CDR3 nucleotides read TGTGCCAGCAGTTTAGGACAGGGGGTTTACTATGGCTACACCTTC. Its protein product is CASSLGQGVYYGYTF.

V is TRBV28 and J is TRBJ1-1; maybe TRBD1 (5 bases). The V gene's germline CDR1 is MDHEN and CDR2 SYDVKM. The CDR3 covers 15 residues. V lost 4 bases, J lost 0 bases, and 12 bases lay in between. CDR3 in DNA: TGTGCCAGCAGTTCCTGGGGGGGAATGAACACTGAAGCTTTCTTT. Translation gives CASSSWGGMNTEAFF.

The chain employs TRBV30 and TRBJ2-2; a possible D gene is TRBD1 (5 bases). The CDR3 has 15 amino acids. V was clipped by 2 bases and J by 4 bases, with 14 bases between them. Germline CDR1 reads GTSNPN; CDR2 reads SVGIG (reference sequence). CDR3 amino acids: CAWSPGLGRTGELFF. In DNA form, the CDR3 reads TGTGCCTGGAGTCCCGGTTTGGGGCGCACCGGGGAGCTGTTTTTT.

Here the CDR3 reads CASSLGRTAGANEKLFF. In DNA, the CDR3 is TGTGCCAGCAGCTTAGGTCGCACGGCAGGAGCTAATGAAAAACTGTTTTTT. The V and J genes are TRBV11-2 and TRBJ1-4; D gene unclear. Germline CDR1 reads SGHAT; CDR2 reads FQNNGV. V gave up 1 base and J gave up 3 bases, with 15 bases separating them. The CDR3 extends over 17 amino acids.

V is TRBV7-6 and J is TRBJ2-7; no clear D. CDR1 and CDR2 (germline): SGHVS, FNYEAQ. The CDR3 covers 13 residues. V dropped 5 bases and J dropped 4 bases, with 12 bases sitting between them. In nucleotides, the CDR3 is TGTGCCAGCAGCCCGACCCAAGGGTACGAGCAGTACTTC. It codes for CASSPTQGYEQYF.

The chain combines TRBV5-5 with TRBJ1-1; 9 nucleotides line up with TRBD1. CDR3 size: 15 residues. Germline CDR1 and CDR2: SGHKS and YYEKEE (reference sequence). The J segment lost 3 bases and the V segment lost 5 bases, leaving 8 bases of the junction unmatched. The CDR3 nucleotides are TGTGCCAGCAGTCAAGGGGACAGGGTTTACACTGAAGCTTTCTTT. Residues: CASSQGDRVYTEAFF.

The J gene is TRBJ2-2, the V gene TRBV5-6; TRBD1 or TRBD2 may be the D gene (5 bases each). The CDR3 is 16 amino acids. V lost 0 bases to trimming and J lost 6 bases, with 15 bases between them. Germline values: CDR1 SGHDT, CDR2 YYEEEE. CDR3 sequence (DNA): TGTGCCAGCAGCTTGGGGGGGAGAAGCCCCCCCGGGGAGCTGTTTTTT. It is translated as CASSLGGRSPPGELFF.

The chain is built from TRBV28 and TRBJ1-2; 9 bases are a match to TRBD1. This CDR3 region has 15 residues. V was pared by 5 bases and J by 5 bases, with 9 bases of the junction left unmatched. Per germline, CDR1 MDHEN and CDR2 SYDVKM. The CDR3 protein is CASSVTGTGRYGYTF. The CDR3 region has the DNA TGTGCCAGCAGTGTCACCGGGACAGGGCGTTATGGCTACACCTTC.

This chain links TRBV28 with TRBJ1-1; D is ambiguous. V was pared by 6 bases and J by 0 bases, with 8 bases between. Germline V gives CDR1 MDHEN, CDR2 SYDVKM. This CDR3 has 13 residues. CDR3: CASRLIMNTEAFF. The CDR3 DNA sequence: TGTGCCAGCAGGCTTATAATGAACACTGAAGCTTTCTTT.

The gene calls are TRBV7-2 and TRBJ2-7, with D perhaps matching TRBD2 (6 bases). V gave up 1 base and J gave up 4 bases, with 11 bases separating them. Germline CDR1 SGHTA, CDR2 FQGNSA. The CDR3 is 14 amino acids. The CDR3, as DNA: TGTGCCAGCAGCTTAGACTGGAGGGGTTACGAGCAGTACTTC. Translating gives CASSLDWRGYEQYF.

This sequence joins TRBV7-2 and TRBJ1-5, with D uncertain. Trimming took off 5 bases at V and 7 bases at J, with 15 bases between the two ends. Germline V lookup: CDR1 SGHTA, CDR2 FQGNSA. This CDR3 region has 14 residues. DNA for the CDR3: TGTGCCAGCAGCCCTCCCGCGTTGGGGCAGCCCCAGCATTTT. Its translation is CASSPPALGQPQHF.

V and J are TRBV6-5 and TRBJ2-1; 9 positions match TRBD2. V lost 11 bases to trimming and J lost 7 bases; unmatched junction nucleotides: 6. From germline, CDR1 is MNHEY and CDR2 SVGAGI. The CDR3 is 12 residues long. CDR3: CACGGVRNEQFF. The CDR3 DNA reads as TGTGCCTGCGGGGGGGTGCGGAATGAGCAGTTCTTC.

The chain links TRBV3-1 (or the pseudogene TRBV3-2) to TRBJ2-1; tentative D call: TRBD2 (7 bases). Germline CDR1 and CDR2: LGHDT and YNNKEL (reference sequence). Trimming pared 0 bases from V and 8 bases from J, leaving 14 bases between. The CDR3 sequence is 15 residues long. Here the CDR3 DNA reads TGTGCCAGCAGCCAAGATTTGGGGGGGCTGGATGAGCAGTTCTTC. It encodes CASSQDLGGLDEQFF.

The sample holds one count of this clone. This chain joins TRBV4-1 and TRBJ1-1; tentative D call: TRBD1 (5 bases). The CDR3 has 18 amino acids. The germline V gene has CDR1 MGHRA and CDR2 YSYEKL. V dropped 4 bases and J dropped 13 bases, with 34 bases sitting between them. CDR3 amino acids: CASSRIPGVRGSQGFGFF. The DNA for the CDR3 is TGCGCCAGCAGCCGAATCCCGGGCGTTCGGGGTTCCCAGGGTTTCGGTTTCTTT.

V and J are TRBV6-5 and TRBJ1-6, with 7 bases aligning to TRBD1. Per germline, CDR1 MNHEY and CDR2 SVGAGI. Trimming at V came to 6 bases and at J to 4 bases, leaving 6 bases not matched to a gene. CDR3 size: 15 residues. CDR3 protein: CASSTRDSYNSPLHF. For the CDR3, the DNA is TGTGCCAGCAGCACCCGGGACAGTTATAATTCACCCCTCCACTTT.

The chain links TRBV19 to TRBJ2-7; tentatively, D is TRBD2 (6 bases). The length of the CDR3 is 14 residues. V lost 5 bases, J lost 0 bases, and 11 bases lay in between. Per germline, CDR1 LNHDA and CDR2 SQIVND (reference sequence). CDR3 nucleotides: TGTGCCAGTAGTTTCCGGGACTCCTCCTACGAGCAGTACTTC. Translation gives CASSFRDSSYEQYF.

The chain couples TRBV7-8 to TRBJ1-2; 8 nucleotides match TRBD1. CDR3 length equals 15 residues. Germline V gives CDR1 SGHVS, CDR2 FQNEAQ. V shed 5 bases and J 4 bases; nucleotides not matched to a gene: 9. CDR3 region: CASSPIHQGAYGYTF. CDR3 DNA: TGTGCCAGCAGCCCAATCCACCAGGGGGCCTATGGCTACACCTTC.

This sequence joins TRBV18 and TRBJ2-2; unclear D gene. The length of the CDR3 is 14 residues. The V gene's germline CDR1 is KGHSH and CDR2 LQKENI. Trimming cost V 5 bases and J 4 bases, with 11 bases left between them. The CDR3 protein is CASSVQGPTGELFF. CDR3 coding DNA: TGTGCCAGCTCAGTGCAAGGGCCCACCGGGGAGCTGTTTTTT.

The chain has TRBV30 and TRBJ1-6, with D possibly matching TRBD1 (5 bases). The germline V gene has CDR1 GTSNPN and CDR2 SVGIG (reference sequence). Trimming took 5 bases from V and 5 from J, leaving 10 bases between them. The CDR3 runs to 13 residues. The DNA of the CDR3 is TGTGCCTGGTCGACAGAGAATAATTCACCCCTCCACTTT. Protein: CAWSTENNSPLHF.

CDR3 sequence: CASSSGSQIVNNEQFF. The CDR3 region has the DNA TGTGCCAGCAGTTCGGGCAGCCAAATTGTTAACAATGAGCAGTTCTTC. This rearrangement joins TRBV6-6 to TRBJ2-1; no definite D call. This CDR3 spans 16 amino acids. Germline CDR1 and CDR2: MNHNY and SVGAGI (reference sequence). V was pared by 4 bases and J by 5 bases, with 18 bases between.

V and J are TRBV5-8 and TRBJ1-2; possible D gene TRBD1, 6 bases. V was cut by 0 bases and J by 4 bases, with 16 bases left in between. This CDR3 contains 16 residues. Germline V CDR1 and CDR2: SGHTS, YDEGEE. CDR3 in amino acids: CASSLAGGGRTYGYTF. Here the CDR3 DNA reads TGTGCCAGCAGCTTGGCCGGGGGGGGGCGCACCTATGGCTACACCTTC.